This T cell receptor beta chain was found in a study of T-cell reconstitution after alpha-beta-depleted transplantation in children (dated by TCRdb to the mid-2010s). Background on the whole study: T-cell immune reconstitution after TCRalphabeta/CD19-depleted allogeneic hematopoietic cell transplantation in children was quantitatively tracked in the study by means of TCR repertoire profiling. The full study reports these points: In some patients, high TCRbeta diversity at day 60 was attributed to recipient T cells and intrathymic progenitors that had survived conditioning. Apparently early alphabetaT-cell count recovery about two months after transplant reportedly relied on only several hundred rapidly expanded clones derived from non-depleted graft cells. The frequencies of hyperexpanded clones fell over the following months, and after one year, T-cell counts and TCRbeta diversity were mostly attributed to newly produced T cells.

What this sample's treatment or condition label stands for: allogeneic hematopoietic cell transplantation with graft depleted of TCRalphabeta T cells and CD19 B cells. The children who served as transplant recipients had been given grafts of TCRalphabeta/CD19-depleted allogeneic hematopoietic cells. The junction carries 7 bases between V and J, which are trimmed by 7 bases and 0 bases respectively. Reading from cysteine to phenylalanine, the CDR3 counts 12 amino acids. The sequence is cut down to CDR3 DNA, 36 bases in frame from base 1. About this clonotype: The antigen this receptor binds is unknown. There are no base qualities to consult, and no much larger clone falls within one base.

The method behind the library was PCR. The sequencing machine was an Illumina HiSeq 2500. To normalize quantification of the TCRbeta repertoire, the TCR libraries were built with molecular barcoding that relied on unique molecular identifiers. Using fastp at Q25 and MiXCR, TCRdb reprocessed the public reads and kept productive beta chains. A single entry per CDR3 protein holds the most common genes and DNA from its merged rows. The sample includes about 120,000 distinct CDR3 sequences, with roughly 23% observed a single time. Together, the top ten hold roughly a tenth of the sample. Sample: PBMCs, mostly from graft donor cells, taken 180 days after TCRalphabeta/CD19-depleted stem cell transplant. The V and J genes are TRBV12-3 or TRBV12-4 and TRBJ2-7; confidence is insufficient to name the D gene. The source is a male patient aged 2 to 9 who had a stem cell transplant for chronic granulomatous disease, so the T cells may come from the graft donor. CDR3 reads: CASTLNSYEQYF. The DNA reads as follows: TGTGCCAGCACCCTAAACTCCTACGAGCAGTACTTC.